The rows below give T cell receptor beta chains drawn from one sample of a study of blood T cell repertoires in COVID-19. Libraries were prepared by immunoSEQ multiplex PCR; TCRdb keeps only in-frame clonotypes and omits some of them. In the table there are over 120,000 clones, approximately 89% of which are singletons. Sequenced sample: peripheral blood. The source is a woman between 50 and 59 years old with acute or convalescent COVID-19. Each CDR3 is given with its conserved first and last residue. The D gene is left open where the match is weak. Only part of the rows carry a size: once, few, many, or a class if the clone is expanded.

>TRBJ2-7|once|.|TRBV28
CASPLGGTRPPYEQYF
TGTGCCAGCCCCTTAGGAGGTACCCGGCCCCCCTACGAGCAGTACTTC
>TRBJ2-7|.|.|TRBV27
CASSLGPTYEQYF
TGTGCCAGCAGTTTAGGTCCCACTTACGAGCAGTACTTC
>TRBJ2-7|.|.|TRBV4-1
CASSQGPAYEQYF
TGCGCCAGCAGCCAAGGGCCCGCCTACGAGCAGTACTTC
>TRBJ1-4|few|.|TRBV6-1
CASSEYTRELFF
TGTGCCAGCAGTGAATATACGAGGGAACTGTTTTTT
>TRBJ2-3|.|.|TRBV19
CASNRATSGITDTQYF
TGTGCCAGTAACCGTGCCACCAGCGGCATCACAGATACGCAGTATTTT
>TRBJ1-1|.|.|TRBV7-9
CASSLTGYMNTEAFF
TGTGCCAGCAGCTTAACAGGATACATGAACACTGAAGCTTTCTTT
>TRBJ2-5|.|TRBD1|TRBV5-6
CASSTPGTGLQETQYF
TGTGCCAGCAGCACCCCCGGGACAGGACTACAAGAGACCCAGTACTTC
>TRBJ2-5|.|TRBD1|TRBV25-1
CASSEWWQGAGETQYF
TGTGCCAGCAGTGAATGGTGGCAGGGGGCTGGGGAGACCCAGTACTTC
>TRBJ1-3|.|TRBD1|TRBV10-3
CAIKGQGAGGNTIYF
TGTGCCATAAAGGGACAGGGGGCGGGTGGAAACACCATATATTTT
>TRBJ2-3|.|.|TRBV7-9
CASSLGVSSVLDTQYF
TGTGCCAGCAGCTTAGGTGTTAGCTCCGTGTTAGATACGCAGTATTTT
>TRBJ2-1|.|TRBD2|TRBV4-1
CASSQEGGASLYNEQFF
TGCGCCAGCAGCCAAGAGGGAGGGGCCTCGCTCTACAATGAGCAGTTCTTC
>TRBJ2-3|.|.|TRBV25-1
CASSWAGSSTDTQYF
TGTGCCAGCAGTTGGGCAGGGTCGAGCACAGATACGCAGTATTTT
>TRBJ2-1|.|.|TRBV11-3
CASSLDRSFSSYNEQFF
TGTGCCAGCAGCTTAGATCGAAGTTTTAGCTCCTACAATGAGCAGTTCTTC
>TRBJ2-3|.|.|TRBV7-3
CASSLAHTDTQYF
TGTGCCAGCAGCCTAGCTCACACAGATACGCAGTATTTT
>TRBJ2-2|.|TRBD1|TRBV10-3
CAISGGRTGNTGELFF
TGTGCCATCAGTGGGGGCCGGACAGGGAACACCGGGGAGCTGTTTTTT
>TRBJ1-1|.|TRBD1|TRBV5-5
CASSWGQEATEAFF
TGTGCCAGCAGCTGGGGACAGGAGGCCACTGAAGCTTTCTTT
>TRBJ2-1|.|.|TRBV18
CASSLNRDNEQFF
TGTGCCAGCTCACTGAACAGGGACAATGAGCAGTTCTTC
>TRBJ1-4|.|TRBD1|TRBV30
CAWSPGGWNEKLFF
TGTGCCTGGAGTCCAGGGGGATGGAATGAAAAACTGTTTTTT
>TRBJ1-1|.|.|TRBV18
CASSRERAATEAFF
TGTGCCAGCTCACGGGAGAGGGCCGCCACTGAAGCTTTCTTT
>TRBJ1-4|.|TRBD1|TRBV10-3
CAISDNYGQENEKLFF
TGTGCCATCAGTGACAACTACGGACAGGAAAATGAAAAACTGTTTTTT
>TRBJ1-2|.|.|TRBV14
CASSQDHGRVYGYTF
TGTGCCAGCAGCCAAGATCATGGCAGGGTCTATGGCTACACCTTC
>TRBJ2-2|.|.|TRBV5-1
CASSLVTVNTGELFF
TGCGCCAGCAGCCTGGTTACGGTGAACACCGGGGAGCTGTTTTTT
>TRBJ2-5|.|.|TRBV14
CASSQGLGAKETQYF
TGTGCCAGCAGCCAAGGTTTGGGGGCGAAGGAGACCCAGTACTTC